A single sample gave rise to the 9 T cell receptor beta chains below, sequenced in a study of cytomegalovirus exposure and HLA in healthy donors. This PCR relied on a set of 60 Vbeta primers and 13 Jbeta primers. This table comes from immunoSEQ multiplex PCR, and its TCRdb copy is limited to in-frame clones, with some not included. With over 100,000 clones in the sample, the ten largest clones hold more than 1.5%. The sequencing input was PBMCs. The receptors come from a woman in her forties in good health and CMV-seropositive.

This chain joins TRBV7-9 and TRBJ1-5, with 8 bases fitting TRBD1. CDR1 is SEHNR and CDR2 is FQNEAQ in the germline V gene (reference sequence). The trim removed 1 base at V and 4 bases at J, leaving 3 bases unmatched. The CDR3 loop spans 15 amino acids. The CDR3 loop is CASSLGTGRNQPQHF. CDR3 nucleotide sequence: TGTGCCAGCAGCTTAGGGACAGGGCGAAATCAGCCCCAGCATTTT.

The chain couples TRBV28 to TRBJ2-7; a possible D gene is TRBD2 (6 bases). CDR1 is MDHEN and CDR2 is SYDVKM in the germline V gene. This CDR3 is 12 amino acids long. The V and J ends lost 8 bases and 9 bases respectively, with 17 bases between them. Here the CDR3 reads CASSVLQGGQYF. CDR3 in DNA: TGTGCCAGCTCCGTCCTCCAGGGAGGGCAGTACTTC. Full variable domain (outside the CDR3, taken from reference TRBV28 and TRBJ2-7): DVKVTQSSRYLVKRTGEKVFLECVQDMDHENMFWYRQDPGLGLRLIYFSYDVKMKEKGDIPEGYSVSREKKERFSLILESASTNQTSMYLCASSVLQGGQYFGPGTRLTVT.

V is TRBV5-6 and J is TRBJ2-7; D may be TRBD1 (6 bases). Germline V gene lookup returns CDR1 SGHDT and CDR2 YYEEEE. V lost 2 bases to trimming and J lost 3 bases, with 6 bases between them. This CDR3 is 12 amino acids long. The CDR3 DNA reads TGTGCCAGCAGCTTACAGGGCTACGAGCAGTACTTC. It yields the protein CASSLQGYEQYF.

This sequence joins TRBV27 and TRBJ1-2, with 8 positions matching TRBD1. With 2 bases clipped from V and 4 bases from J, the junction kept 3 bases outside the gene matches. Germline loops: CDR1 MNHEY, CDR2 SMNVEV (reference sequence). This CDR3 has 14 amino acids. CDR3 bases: TGTGCCAGCAGTTTAGACAGGGGCTCCTATGGCTACACCTTC. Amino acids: CASSLDRGSYGYTF.

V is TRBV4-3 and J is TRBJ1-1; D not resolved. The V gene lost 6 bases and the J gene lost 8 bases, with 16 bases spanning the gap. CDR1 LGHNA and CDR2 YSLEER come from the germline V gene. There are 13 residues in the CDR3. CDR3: CASRKEVTTEAFF. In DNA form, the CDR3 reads TGCGCCAGCAGGAAGGAGGTAACTACAGAAGCTTTCTTT.

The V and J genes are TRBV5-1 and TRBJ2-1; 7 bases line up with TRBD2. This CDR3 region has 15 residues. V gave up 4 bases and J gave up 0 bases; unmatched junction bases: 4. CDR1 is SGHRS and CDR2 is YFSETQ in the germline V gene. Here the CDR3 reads CASSLGGSSYNEQFF. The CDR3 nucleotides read TGCGCCAGCAGCCTCGGGGGGAGCTCCTACAATGAGCAGTTCTTC.

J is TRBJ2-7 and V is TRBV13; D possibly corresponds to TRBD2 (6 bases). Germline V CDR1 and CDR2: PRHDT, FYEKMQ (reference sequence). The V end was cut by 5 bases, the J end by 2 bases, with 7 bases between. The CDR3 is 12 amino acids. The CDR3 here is CASSRGTYEQYF. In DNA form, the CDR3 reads TGTGCCAGCAGCCGGGGGACCTACGAGCAGTACTTC.

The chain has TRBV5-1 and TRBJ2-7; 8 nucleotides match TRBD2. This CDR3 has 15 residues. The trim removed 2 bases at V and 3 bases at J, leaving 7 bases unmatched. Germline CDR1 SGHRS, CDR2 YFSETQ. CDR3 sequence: CASSLRRREDYEQYF. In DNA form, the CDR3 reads TGCGCCAGCAGCTTAAGGCGGCGGGAGGACTACGAGCAGTACTTC. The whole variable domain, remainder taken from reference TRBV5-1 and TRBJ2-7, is KAGVTQTPRYLIKTRGQQVTLSCSPISGHRSVSWYQQTPGQGLQFLFEYFSETQRNKGNFPGRFSGRQFSNSRSEMNVSTLELGDSALYLCASSLRRREDYEQYFGPGTRLTVT.

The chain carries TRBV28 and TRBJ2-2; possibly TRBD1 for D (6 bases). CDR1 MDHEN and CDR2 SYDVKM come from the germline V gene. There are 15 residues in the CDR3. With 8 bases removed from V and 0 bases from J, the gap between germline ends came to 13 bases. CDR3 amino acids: CASLDRGPNTGELFF. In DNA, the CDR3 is TGTGCCAGCCTGGACAGAGGACCGAACACCGGGGAGCTGTTTTTT.